The 12 T cell receptor beta chains presented below share a single source sample, sequenced in a study of tumor-infiltrating lymphocytes in primary liver carcinoma. Synthesis of TCR beta cDNA was carried out from approximately 470 ng total RNA with a constant-region primer. ARM-PCR was slightly modified, and three nested multiplex PCR rounds with it gave rise to the TCR beta libraries. Both of the initial two PCR rounds ran for about 11 cycles and employed TRBV1-TRBV30 forward primers alongside a C-beta reverse primer. TCRdb itself ran the multiplex PCR reads through MiXCR, one entry per CDR3 protein. Altogether approximately 300,000 distinct CDR3 sequences are present, 50% to 70% being singletons, with the ten largest covering around 9.5%. Germline DNA was also extracted, and blood RNA derived from unsorted whole blood. Sequencing was carried out using peripheral blood. Receptor source: a man aged 35 to 55 with primary liver carcinoma and hepatitis B virus infection.

As to this clonotype: With a much larger clone just one base away, this may be a read error. The chain carries TRBV6-6 and TRBJ1-2; the D is unclear. CDR1 is MNHNY and CDR2 is SVGAGI in the germline V gene (reference sequence). Trimming stripped 3 bases from V and 0 bases from J, with 8 bases between. The length of the CDR3 is 14 residues. The CDR3 is CASSYGNSNYGYTF. DNA for the CDR3: TGTGCCAGCAGTTATGGCAATTCTAACTATGGCTACACCTTC.

The rearrangement uses TRBV5-4 and TRBJ2-1, with 8 bases fitting TRBD1. CDR3 length: 17 residues. Germline V gene data show CDR1 as SGHNT and CDR2 as YYREEE (reference sequence). V lost 7 bases, J lost 6 bases, and 18 bases stayed unmatched. As DNA, the CDR3 is TGTGCCAGCGGAGCCCGGACAGGGCAAGGGATTGGCAATGAGCAGTTCTTC. Protein: CASGARTGQGIGNEQFF. Together with reference TRBV5-4 and TRBJ2-1, the CDR3 gives the full variable domain: ETGVTQSPTHLIKTRGQQVTLRCSSQSGHNTVSWYQQALGQGPQFIFQYYREEENGRGNFPPRFSGLQFPNYSSELNVNALELDDSALYLCASGARTGQGIGNEQFFGPGTRLTVL.

Points on this clonotype: A much larger clone sits a single nucleotide away, making a read error possible. This rearrangement joins TRBV11-2 to TRBJ1-2; TRBD1 might be the D (5 bases). CDR3 length: 13 amino acids. CDR1 and CDR2 from the germline V gene are SGHAT and FQNNGV. Here the CDR3 reads CARSLEGNYGYTF. The CDR3 coding sequence is TGTGCCAGGAGCTTAGAGGGGAACTATGGCTACACCTTC.

This clonotype came up once. This may arise from a read error, as a much more abundant clone is one base away. The chain combines TRBV18 with TRBJ2-3; D uncertain. The CDR3 covers 14 residues. The germline gives CDR1 KGHSH, CDR2 LQKENI. Trimming took off 8 bases at V and 1 base at J, with 13 bases between the two ends. The CDR3 region has the DNA TGTGCCAGCCCACAGCTACAAGGCACAGATACGCAGTATTTT. The encoded protein is CASPQLQGTDTQYF.

Points on this clonotype: This may be a read error, as it is one base from a much larger clone. The chain couples TRBV4-1 to TRBJ1-1; maybe TRBD1 (5 bases). This CDR3 contains 14 residues. Germline values: CDR1 MGHRA, CDR2 YSYEKL. The CDR3 loop reads CANSPGTLNTEAFF. The CDR3 DNA reads TGCGCCAACAGCCCGGGGACCCTGAACACTGAAGCTTTCTTT.

The rearrangement links TRBV4-2 to TRBJ2-7; 7 positions match TRBD2. V was pared by 6 bases and J by 9 bases, with 14 bases of the junction left unmatched. The CDR3 covers 14 residues. Per germline, CDR1 LGHNA and CDR2 YNFKEQ. CDR3 nucleotide sequence: TGTGCCAGCAGTCAGTGGGGAGGGCCTCGCGGGCAGTACTTC. Encoded protein: CASSQWGGPRGQYF.

Note on this clonotype: With a much larger clone just one base away, this may be a read error. The rearrangement links TRBV29-1 to TRBJ2-3; a weak D match, TRBD2 (5 bases). V shed 7 bases and J shed 0 bases, with 14 bases lying between them. In germline, CDR1 is SQVTM, CDR2 ANQGSEA. This CDR3 is 14 amino acids long. CDR3 residues: CSASPGGSTDTQYF. In DNA form, the CDR3 reads TGCAGCGCCAGTCCCGGCGGGAGCACAGATACGCAGTATTTT.

A remark on this clonotype: Given a much more abundant clone one base away, this may be a read error. The rearrangement uses TRBV6-1 and TRBJ2-3; 14 bases align to TRBD2. The CDR3 runs 16 residues. Trimming took 8 bases from V and 4 from J; bases not matched to a gene: 8. Germline V gene lookup returns CDR1 MNHNS and CDR2 SASEGT. The CDR3 nucleotides are TGTGCCAGCGCACCCGGACTAGCGGGAGGATCAGATACGCAGTATTTT. Its translation is CASAPGLAGGSDTQYF.

Regarding this clonotype: The CDR3 end shows no conserved phenylalanine or tryptophan, and so a read error is likely. The rearrangement uses TRBV10-3 and TRBJ2-3, with TRBD2 identical over 9 bases. Unmatched junction bases numbered 9, after V lost 4 bases and J lost 4 bases. The germline V gene has CDR1 ENHRY and CDR2 SYGVKD. The CDR3 has 16 amino acids. CDR3 DNA: TGTGCCATCAGTGGGATACAGGGGACTAGCTCAGATACGCAGTATCTT. Its translation: CAISGIQGTSSDTQYL.

Worth noting for this clonotype: A much larger clonotype is one base distant, so this may be a read error. The V gene is TRBV4-2, the J gene TRBJ1-3; D not certain. The CDR3 covers 17 residues. Germline V gene sequence: CDR1 LGHNA, CDR2 YNFKEQ. V gave up 0 bases and J gave up 1 base, with 13 bases separating them. The CDR3 sequence: CASSQDLAGTSGNTIYF. The CDR3 bases are TGTGCCAGCAGCCAAGATCTGGCAGGTACTTCTGGAAACACCATATATTTT.

This clonotype was seen at least ten times. The chain links TRBV12-3 or TRBV12-4 to TRBJ1-4; no clear D. V was clipped by 5 bases and J by 1 base, with 8 bases between them. This CDR3 contains 14 residues. The CDR3 DNA sequence: TGTGCCAGCAGTGGAGAGGGAACTAATGAAAAACTGTTTTTT. Encoded protein: CASSGEGTNEKLFF.

This clonotype was observed once. A clone one base away is much larger, so this may be a read error. This chain connects TRBV4-3 to TRBJ2-3; D is possibly TRBD1 or TRBD2 (5 bases each). This CDR3 region has 17 residues. CDR1 is LGHNA, CDR2 YSLEER, per germline. DNA of the CDR3: TGCGCCAGCAACCAAGATGGCGGTAGGGGAGTCGCTGATACGCAGTATTTT. As protein: CASNQDGGRGVADTQYF.